Listed below are T cell receptor beta chains from one sample, sequenced in a study of T cell responses to AZD1222 COVID-19 vaccine. Assay: immunoSEQ multiplex PCR; the TCRdb copy retains only in-frame clones and omits some. Among 180,000 or so clones listed, 88% were seen once. Sequences were derived from peripheral blood, sampled 28 days after the second AZD1222 dose. The receptors here all came from an adult who received the AZD1222 COVID-19 vaccine. Each CDR3 is given with its conserved first and last residue. The D gene is left open where the match is weak. Some rows have no size entry. The others give once, few or many, or a class for an expanded clone.

j_call: TRBJ2-3
v_call: TRBV5-1
clone_size: once
d_call: TRBD1
cdr3_length: 16
cdr3_aa: CASSFGTGTSTDTQYF
cdr3_nt: TGCGCCAGCAGCTTTGGGACAGGGACGAGCACAGATACGCAGTATTTT

j_call: TRBJ2-7
v_call: TRBV19
clone_size: -
d_call: TRBD1
cdr3_length: 14
cdr3_aa: CASSPRDREHEQYF
cdr3_nt: TGTGCCAGTAGTCCCCGGGACAGGGAGCACGAGCAGTACTTC

j_call: TRBJ1-2
v_call: TRBV9
clone_size: once
d_call: -
cdr3_length: 11
cdr3_aa: CASEGYYGYTF
cdr3_nt: TGTGCCAGCGAAGGATACTATGGCTACACCTTC

j_call: TRBJ1-5
v_call: TRBV28
clone_size: -
d_call: -
cdr3_length: 16
cdr3_aa: CASSSHVGEGNQPQHF
cdr3_nt: TGTGCCAGCAGTTCCCACGTAGGGGAGGGGAATCAGCCCCAGCATTTT

j_call: TRBJ2-5
v_call: TRBV7-2
clone_size: -
d_call: -
cdr3_length: 13
cdr3_aa: CASSFAGSETQYF
cdr3_nt: TGTGCCAGCAGCTTCGCCGGATCAGAGACCCAGTACTTC

j_call: TRBJ1-6
v_call: TRBV5-4
clone_size: -
d_call: TRBD1
cdr3_length: 14
cdr3_aa: CASSPGQVDSPLHF
cdr3_nt: TGTGCCAGCAGCCCAGGACAGGTAGATTCACCCCTCCACTTT

j_call: TRBJ2-1
v_call: TRBV7-3
clone_size: -
d_call: TRBD2
cdr3_length: 14
cdr3_aa: CASSLAGSYNEQFF
cdr3_nt: TGTGCCAGCAGCCTAGCGGGATCCTACAATGAGCAGTTCTTC

j_call: TRBJ1-1
v_call: TRBV10-3
clone_size: once
d_call: -
cdr3_length: 14
cdr3_aa: CAISGETGNTEAFF
cdr3_nt: TGTGCCATCAGTGGGGAGACAGGGAACACTGAAGCTTTCTTT

j_call: TRBJ2-4
v_call: TRBV28
clone_size: -
d_call: -
cdr3_length: 15
cdr3_aa: CATRHRGQAKNIQYF
cdr3_nt: TGTGCTACACGTCACCGGGGCCAGGCCAAAAACATTCAGTACTTC

j_call: TRBJ2-3
v_call: TRBV7-2
clone_size: -
d_call: -
cdr3_length: 16
cdr3_aa: CASSLEALLETDTQYF
cdr3_nt: TGTGCCAGCAGCTTAGAGGCCCTACTAGAAACAGATACGCAGTATTTT

j_call: TRBJ2-7
v_call: TRBV12-3/TRBV12-4
clone_size: -
d_call: -
cdr3_length: 11
cdr3_aa: CASSLISEQYF
cdr3_nt: TGTGCCAGCAGTTTAATTAGCGAGCAGTACTTC

j_call: TRBJ2-7
v_call: TRBV27
clone_size: -
d_call: TRBD1
cdr3_length: 14
cdr3_aa: CASSLGTGHYEQYF
cdr3_nt: TGTGCCAGCAGTTTGGGGACAGGTCATTACGAGCAGTACTTC

j_call: TRBJ2-5
v_call: TRBV10-3
clone_size: -
d_call: TRBD1
cdr3_length: 16
cdr3_aa: CAIRGDGGQGRETQYF
cdr3_nt: TGTGCCATCAGGGGGGATGGGGGACAGGGACGAGAGACCCAGTACTTC

j_call: TRBJ2-1
v_call: TRBV5-4
clone_size: few
d_call: TRBD2
cdr3_length: 16
cdr3_aa: CASSFPVGGPSNEQFF
cdr3_nt: TGTGCCAGCAGCTTTCCCGTGGGAGGGCCTAGCAATGAGCAGTTCTTC

j_call: TRBJ2-3
v_call: TRBV4-1
clone_size: -
d_call: TRBD2
cdr3_length: 16
cdr3_aa: CASSQVRAGFTDTQYF
cdr3_nt: TGCGCCAGCAGCCAAGTTCGAGCGGGGTTCACAGATACGCAGTATTTT

j_call: TRBJ1-5
v_call: TRBV6-1
clone_size: -
d_call: -
cdr3_length: 16
cdr3_aa: CASSEAGWGSNQPQHF
cdr3_nt: TGTGCCAGCAGTGAAGCGGGCTGGGGGAGCAATCAGCCCCAGCATTTT

j_call: TRBJ1-1
v_call: TRBV6-2/TRBV6-3
clone_size: once
d_call: -
cdr3_length: 13
cdr3_aa: CASSSTHGAEAFF
cdr3_nt: TGTGCCAGCAGTTCCACGCATGGGGCTGAAGCTTTCTTT

j_call: TRBJ1-6
v_call: TRBV28
clone_size: -
d_call: -
cdr3_length: 13
cdr3_aa: CASQRQGGSPLHF
cdr3_nt: TGTGCCAGCCAGAGGCAGGGAGGTTCACCCCTCCACTTT

j_call: TRBJ1-5
v_call: TRBV28
clone_size: -
d_call: -
cdr3_length: 15
cdr3_aa: CASAFNGNSNQPQHF
cdr3_nt: TGTGCCAGCGCATTCAACGGGAATAGCAATCAGCCCCAGCATTTT

j_call: TRBJ2-5
v_call: TRBV27
clone_size: -
d_call: -
cdr3_length: 15
cdr3_aa: CASSSPLGGEETQYF
cdr3_nt: TGTGCCAGCAGTTCCCCCCTGGGAGGAGAGGAGACCCAGTACTTC

j_call: TRBJ2-7
v_call: TRBV2
clone_size: -
d_call: -
cdr3_length: 16
cdr3_aa: CASSEAPSGMPYEQYF
cdr3_nt: TGTGCCAGCAGTGAAGCCCCGAGCGGAATGCCCTACGAGCAGTACTTC

j_call: TRBJ2-7
v_call: TRBV7-8
clone_size: few
d_call: TRBD1
cdr3_length: 15
cdr3_aa: CASSAAGTGLGKQYF
cdr3_nt: TGTGCCAGCAGCGCCGCCGGGACAGGGCTAGGGAAGCAGTACTTC

j_call: TRBJ1-2
v_call: TRBV2
clone_size: -
d_call: -
cdr3_length: 14
cdr3_aa: CASREQGPSGGYTF
cdr3_nt: TGTGCCAGCAGGGAACAGGGCCCCTCGGGTGGCTACACCTTC

j_call: TRBJ1-4
v_call: TRBV4-3
clone_size: -
d_call: -
cdr3_length: 17
cdr3_aa: CASSHPSGGEGNEKLFF
cdr3_nt: TGCGCCAGCAGCCACCCCTCGGGGGGGGAGGGTAATGAAAAACTGTTTTTT

j_call: TRBJ1-5
v_call: TRBV28
clone_size: few
d_call: -
cdr3_length: 14
cdr3_aa: CASSPTGTNQPQHF
cdr3_nt: TGTGCCAGCAGTCCGACAGGAACGAATCAGCCCCAGCATTTT

j_call: TRBJ2-1
v_call: TRBV25-1
clone_size: -
d_call: TRBD2
cdr3_length: 16
cdr3_aa: CASSGPRREGRNEQFF
cdr3_nt: TGTGCCAGCAGTGGCCCCCGGCGGGAGGGCCGCAATGAGCAGTTCTTC

j_call: TRBJ2-1
v_call: TRBV5-1
clone_size: -
d_call: TRBD2
cdr3_length: 15
cdr3_aa: CASSLGLAANNEQFF
cdr3_nt: TGCGCCAGCAGCTTGGGACTAGCGGCAAACAATGAGCAGTTCTTC

j_call: TRBJ2-2
v_call: TRBV9
clone_size: few
d_call: TRBD2
cdr3_length: 17
cdr3_aa: CASSAAAGATNTGELFF
cdr3_nt: TGTGCCAGCAGCGCGGCCGCGGGAGCGACGAACACCGGGGAGCTGTTTTTT

j_call: TRBJ2-1
v_call: TRBV28
clone_size: -
d_call: TRBD1
cdr3_length: 16
cdr3_aa: CASSPGTGAYGNEQFF
cdr3_nt: TGTGCCAGCAGTCCCGGGACAGGGGCCTACGGGAATGAGCAGTTCTTC

j_call: TRBJ2-7
v_call: TRBV7-2
clone_size: -
d_call: TRBD2
cdr3_length: 18
cdr3_aa: CASSRGLQRPMRSYEQYF
cdr3_nt: TGTGCCAGCAGCCGGGGACTACAACGCCCCATGCGCTCCTACGAGCAGTACTTC

j_call: TRBJ1-6
v_call: TRBV7-2
clone_size: -
d_call: -
cdr3_length: 15
cdr3_aa: CASSTRKLSYSPLHF
cdr3_nt: TGTGCCAGCAGCACCCGAAAGCTTAGTTATTCACCCCTCCACTTT

j_call: TRBJ2-7
v_call: TRBV24-1
clone_size: -
d_call: -
cdr3_length: 12
cdr3_aa: CATSDGSYEQYF
cdr3_nt: TGTGCCACCTCCGACGGATCCTACGAGCAGTACTTC

j_call: TRBJ2-5
v_call: TRBV24-1
clone_size: -
d_call: -
cdr3_length: 12
cdr3_aa: CATSGREETQYF
cdr3_nt: TGTGCCACCAGTGGACGGGAAGAGACCCAGTACTTC

j_call: TRBJ1-1
v_call: TRBV18
clone_size: -
d_call: -
cdr3_length: 13
cdr3_aa: CASSRTENTEAFF
cdr3_nt: TGTGCCAGCTCACGGACGGAAAACACTGAAGCTTTCTTT

j_call: TRBJ2-1
v_call: TRBV2
clone_size: -
d_call: TRBD2
cdr3_length: 19
cdr3_aa: CASSGLSSGRELVYNEQFF
cdr3_nt: TGTGCCAGCAGTGGTCTCTCGAGCGGGAGAGAGCTCGTCTACAATGAGCAGTTCTTC

j_call: TRBJ1-2
v_call: TRBV27
clone_size: -
d_call: TRBD1
cdr3_length: 13
cdr3_aa: CASTLGTGHGYTF
cdr3_nt: TGTGCCAGCACCCTCGGGACAGGGCATGGCTACACCTTC

j_call: TRBJ2-1
v_call: TRBV5-5
clone_size: -
d_call: -
cdr3_length: 17
cdr3_aa: CASSLDPRGPISNEQFF
cdr3_nt: TGTGCCAGCAGCTTGGACCCGCGGGGCCCGATTTCCAATGAGCAGTTCTTC

j_call: TRBJ2-1
v_call: TRBV6-5
clone_size: -
d_call: -
cdr3_length: 14
cdr3_aa: CASSPGGAYNEQFF
cdr3_nt: TGTGCCAGCAGTCCGGGGGGCGCCTACAATGAGCAGTTCTTC

j_call: TRBJ2-2
v_call: TRBV18
clone_size: -
d_call: -
cdr3_length: 14
cdr3_aa: CASSPYSDSGELFF
cdr3_nt: TGTGCCAGCTCACCTTATAGCGACTCCGGGGAGCTGTTTTTT

j_call: TRBJ2-7
v_call: TRBV19
clone_size: -
d_call: -
cdr3_length: 13
cdr3_aa: CASSILPSSEQYF
cdr3_nt: TGTGCCAGTAGTATACTCCCTTCAAGTGAGCAGTACTTC

j_call: TRBJ2-2
v_call: TRBV20-1
clone_size: -
d_call: -
cdr3_length: 14
cdr3_aa: CSASMEPNTGELFF
cdr3_nt: TGCAGTGCTAGTATGGAACCGAACACCGGGGAGCTGTTTTTT

j_call: TRBJ2-5
v_call: TRBV4-2
clone_size: once
d_call: TRBD2
cdr3_length: 17
cdr3_aa: CASSSSGSWLGQETQYF
cdr3_nt: TGTGCCAGCAGTTCTAGCGGGAGTTGGTTGGGGCAAGAGACCCAGTACTTC

j_call: TRBJ1-3
v_call: TRBV4-1
clone_size: -
d_call: -
cdr3_length: 17
cdr3_aa: CASSQGMTVLSGNTIYF
cdr3_nt: TGCGCCAGCAGCCAAGGTATGACGGTGCTCTCTGGAAACACCATATATTTT

j_call: TRBJ2-7
v_call: TRBV19
clone_size: -
d_call: -
cdr3_length: 13
cdr3_aa: CASSRQGGYEQYF
cdr3_nt: TGTGCCAGTAGTAGGCAGGGTGGGTACGAGCAGTACTTC

j_call: TRBJ2-7
v_call: TRBV16
clone_size: -
d_call: -
cdr3_length: 15
cdr3_aa: CASSQEGPPPYEQYF
cdr3_nt: TGTGCCAGCAGCCAAGAAGGTCCCCCCCCCTACGAGCAGTACTTC

j_call: TRBJ2-3
v_call: TRBV11-2
clone_size: -
d_call: -
cdr3_length: 14
cdr3_aa: CASSSAQGSDTQYF
cdr3_nt: TGTGCCAGCAGCTCGGCACAGGGCTCAGATACGCAGTATTTT

j_call: TRBJ1-1
v_call: TRBV7-2
clone_size: -
d_call: -
cdr3_length: 13
cdr3_aa: CASSSARNTEAFF
cdr3_nt: TGTGCCAGCAGCTCCGCGAGGAACACTGAAGCTTTCTTT